This TCR beta chain was sequenced for a study of vaccination effects on CD4 cells after COVID-19. Details on this clone: Its antigen remains unknown.

Some clones are missing from TCRdb's copy, which holds only in-frame ones; the method was immunoSEQ multiplex PCR. There are about 45,000 clones in the sample; around 79% occur only once, and 25% to 30% lies in the top ten. General study points: After vaccination, at late timepoints, clones induced by infection and by vaccine contracted markedly. Convalescent patients were scarce, and early post-infection timepoints were absent.

CD4+ T cells specific for antigen were expanded with viral peptide pools by the ViraFEST assay before sequencing. Around day 10 of culture, CD4+ T cells were separated out. By PCR, the person was confirmed to have had SARS-CoV-2 infection between March and December 2020. The sequence came from a human donor who had a prior SARS-CoV-2 infection. The sequenced sample was CD4+ T cells from PBMCs cultured with a peptide pool, obtained before COVID-19 vaccination.

CDR3 residues: CASSDLSGANTGELFF. The CDR3, as DNA: TGTGCCAGCAGTGATTTGAGCGGGGCCAACACCGGGGAGCTGTTTTTT. The V and J genes are TRBV2 and TRBJ2-2, with TRBD2 matching over 7 bases. CDR1 SNHLY and CDR2 FYNNEI come from the germline V gene. The CDR3 totals 16 residues. The V gene end was trimmed by 3 bases and the J gene end by 2 bases; junction bases not matched to a gene: 6.